These 13 T cell receptor beta chains came from one sample sequenced in a study of Siglec-9 on CD8 T cells in melanoma. Using immunoSEQ multiplex PCR, the repertoire was profiled, and TCRdb retains in-frame clones only, with some absent. Among 30,000 to 45,000 clones listed, roughly 80% were seen once. The sequenced sample consisted of Siglec-9- CD8+ T cells sorted from blood. The source of these receptors is a human donor in good health.

This chain uses TRBV6-1 with TRBJ1-2, with TRBD1 as a possible D gene (6 bases). CDR3 length equals 17 residues. Germline CDR1 reads MNHNS; CDR2 reads SASEGT. The V and J ends lost 0 bases and 5 bases respectively, with 19 bases between them. In nucleotides, the CDR3 is TGTGCCAGCAGTGAAGCGATTAGCGGGGGCTGGGTATATGGCTACACCTTC. Translation: CASSEAISGGWVYGYTF.

A note on this clone: At one end the junction does not follow the germline gene, possibly because of a read error. V gene TRBV7-7 combines with J gene TRBJ2-1, with 10 positions matching TRBD2. The germline V gene encodes CDR1 SSHAT and CDR2 FNYEAQ (reference sequence). The CDR3 runs to 14 residues. In DNA, the CDR3 is TGTGCTAGCAGCCCGGGACTAGCGTTCAATGAGCAGTTCTTC. Amino acids: CASSPGLAFNEQFF.

This rearrangement joins TRBV11-3 to TRBJ2-5, with TRBD1 matching over 8 bases. Germline V gene data show CDR1 as SGHNT and CDR2 as YENEEA. The length of the CDR3 is 15 residues. V was pared by 5 bases and J by 1 base, with 6 bases of the junction left unmatched. The CDR3 coding sequence is TGTGCCAGCAGCGCCCGGACAGGGCTCCAAGAGACCCAGTACTTC. Amino acids: CASSARTGLQETQYF. The entire variable domain, with the rest obtained from reference TRBV11-3 and TRBJ2-5, is as follows: EAGVVQSPRYKIIEKKQPVAFWCNPISGHNTLYWYLQNLGQGPELLIRYENEEAVDDSQLPKDRFSAERLKGVDSTLKIQPAELGDSAVYLCASSARTGLQETQYFGPGTRLLVL.

The chain links TRBV2 to TRBJ1-4; D is perhaps TRBD1 (6 bases). The CDR3 length is 14 residues. The V gene lost 2 bases and the J gene lost 6 bases, with 10 bases spanning the gap. CDR1 SNHLY and CDR2 FYNNEI come from the germline V gene. CDR3 sequence reads: CASSERDTHEKLFF. Here the CDR3 DNA reads TGTGCCAGCAGTGAACGGGACACCCATGAAAAACTGTTTTTT.

The V gene is TRBV27, the J gene TRBJ2-1; D possibly uses TRBD1 or TRBD2 (5 bases each). V lost 4 bases, J lost 10 bases, and 8 bases lay in between. Germline CDR1 MNHEY, CDR2 SMNVEV (reference sequence). The CDR3 loop spans 11 amino acids. The CDR3 protein is CASSSGREQFF. CDR3 nucleotide sequence: TGTGCCAGCAGTTCGGGACGGGAGCAGTTCTTC.

This chain uses TRBV4-1 with TRBJ2-7, with unresolved D. The V gene lost 0 bases and the J gene lost 3 bases, with 9 bases spanning the gap. Per the germline V gene, CDR1 is MGHRA and CDR2 is YSYEKL. The CDR3 contains 14 residues. As DNA, the CDR3 is TGCGCCAGCAGCCAAGACATTACTAACTACGAGCAGTACTTC. It translates to CASSQDITNYEQYF.

This clone was seen once. An end of the junction differs from the germline gene, which may be a read error. This specimen includes other DNA sequences encoding the same CDR3. This chain connects TRBV6-1 to TRBJ2-7; D is undetermined. There are 14 residues in the CDR3. Germline V gives CDR1 MNHNS, CDR2 SASEGT. The CDR3 nucleotides read TGTGCCAGCAGTGAAGCTAGGATTTCCTACGAGCAATACTTC. Translating gives CASSEARISYEQYF.

The chain uses TRBV13 and TRBJ1-2; D possibly corresponds to TRBD1 (5 bases). From germline, CDR1 is PRHDT and CDR2 FYEKMQ (reference sequence). The CDR3 runs 14 residues. V was clipped by 4 bases and J by 1 base, with 10 bases between them. The CDR3 DNA sequence: TGTGCCAGCAGCTATGACAGCCTTAACTATGGCTACACCTTC. Protein: CASSYDSLNYGYTF.

This sequence joins TRBV7-9 and TRBJ2-7; possibly TRBD2 for D (7 bases). Germline CDR1 reads SEHNR; CDR2 reads FQNEAQ (reference sequence). This CDR3 has 16 residues. V lost 0 bases and J 4 bases, leaving 16 bases between the germline ends. CDR3 coding DNA: TGTGCCAGCAGCTTAGCGCGGGGGCAGAGAATGTACGAGCAGTACTTC. Translation: CASSLARGQRMYEQYF.

This CDR3 is CASRLGREHEQFF. CDR3 coding DNA: TGTGCCAGCAGGCTGGGCCGGGAGCATGAGCAGTTCTTC. This chain connects TRBV7-9 to TRBJ2-1, with a weak D call TRBD2 (6 bases). Germline V gene sequence: CDR1 SEHNR, CDR2 FQNEAQ (reference sequence). The ends were cut back, 6 bases at V and 8 bases at J, with 14 bases in the middle. CDR3 length equals 13 residues.

This rearrangement joins TRBV7-9 to TRBJ1-1; D uncertain. Germline assignment: CDR1 SEHNR and CDR2 FQNEAQ (reference sequence). The CDR3 runs to 13 residues. V was shortened by 1 base and J by 5 bases, with 8 bases between the two germline ends. The CDR3 sequence: CASSLGARTEAFF. The DNA of the CDR3 is TGTGCCAGCAGCTTAGGGGCACGGACTGAAGCTTTCTTT.

The chain recombines TRBV5-5 with TRBJ1-1; no firm D call. CDR1 is SGHKS and CDR2 is YYEKEE in the germline V gene (reference sequence). V gave up 0 bases and J gave up 12 bases, with 9 bases separating them. This CDR3 spans 11 amino acids. The CDR3 DNA sequence: TGTGCCAGCAGCTTGGGTCAGATGACTTTCTTT. Translated: CASSLGQMTFF.

This chain connects TRBV7-6 to TRBJ2-7, with 10 bases aligning to TRBD1. Germline CDR1 reads SGHVS; CDR2 reads FNYEAQ. V gave up 4 bases and J gave up 3 bases; unmatched junction bases: 6. The CDR3 length is 15 residues. The CDR3 nucleotides are TGTGCCAGCAGCTCGCTAGGGGACAGGGGCTACGAGCAGTACTTC. Amino acids: CASSSLGDRGYEQYF.